What follows are 3 T cell receptor beta chains derived from one specimen sequenced in a study of read filtering for tumor transcriptome and immune sequencing. This library used about 360 ng RNA and molecular barcoded adaptors spanning alpha/delta and beta/gamma chains. TCRdb fed the reads into MiXCR, producing one record per CDR3 protein. This repertoire shows 85,000 to 100,000 distinct CDR3 sequences, 20% to 25% found once; its top ten account for roughly 10%. Sequences were obtained from a population of CD138-negative cells sorted from bone marrow. These receptors were collected from a donor at least 40 years old with multiple myeloma.

This clonotype was recorded a few times. This sequence may be a read error, since a much larger clone differs from it by one base. This rearrangement joins TRBV19 to TRBJ2-1, with 8 bases matching TRBD1. There are 12 residues in the CDR3. CDR1 and CDR2 from the germline V gene are LNHDA and SQIVND (reference sequence). The CDR3 coding sequence is TGTGCCAGTACCGACAGGGGAGATGAGCAGCTCTTC. This codes for CASTDRGDEQLF.

This clonotype showed up just a few times. V is TRBV11-2 and J is TRBJ2-3; maybe TRBD2 (7 bases). V lost 5 bases to trimming and J lost 2 bases, with 17 bases between them. The CDR3 has 16 residues. CDR1 is SGHAT, CDR2 FQNNGV, per germline. In DNA, the CDR3 is TGTGCCAGCAGCCGAGGGGGGGGGTTCTCCACAGATACGCAGTATTTT. It specifies CASSRGGGFSTDTQYF.

The rearrangement joins TRBV2 to TRBJ1-1, with 10 bases fitting TRBD1. V gave up 3 bases and J gave up 8 bases; unmatched junction bases: 0. This CDR3 region has 12 residues. CDR1 is SNHLY and CDR2 is FYNNEI in the germline V gene. CDR3 nucleotide sequence: TGTGCCAGCAGTGAGGACAGGGGGGAAGCTTTCTTT. Translated: CASSEDRGEAFF. The complete variable domain, with remaining parts taken from reference TRBV2 and TRBJ1-1, reads EPEVTQTPSHQVTQMGQEVILRCVPISNHLYFYWYRQILGQKVEFLVSFYNNEISEKSEIFDDQFSVERPDGSNFTLKIRSTKLEDSAMYFCASSEDRGEAFFGQGTRLTVV.